The clone carrying this TCR beta chain occurred a few times. The antigen remains undetermined. This sample is drawn from a study of cytomegalovirus exposure and HLA in healthy donors. Profiling relied on immunoSEQ multiplex PCR, and the TCRdb table lists in-frame clones only, not all of them. Of about 57,000 clones listed, approximately 93% are singletons. Broader study findings: For cytomegalovirus status, the classifier reportedly gave diagnoses with high specificity and sensitivity. The listing of 150 or so TCR beta chains classed them as cytomegalovirus-associated.

Trimming left V 2 bases short and J 5 bases short, with 12 bases between. The CDR3 has 14 amino acids. Sequenced input: PBMCs. The source of this sequence is a woman aged 18-35 years in good health and CMV-seronegative. This sequence joins TRBV6-7 and TRBJ1-2; the D gene is possibly TRBD1 (5 bases). TRBV6-7 is an ORF; its function is uncertain. The CDR3 loop reads CASSYHRGFYGYTF. The CDR3 nucleotides are TGTGCCAGCAGTTACCATAGGGGTTTTTATGGCTACACCTTC.